This TCR beta chain stems from a study of blood T cell repertoires in COVID-19. The authors' processing: Reference gene primer amplification gave nucleated cell count estimates. TCRdb's table, derived via immunoSEQ multiplex PCR, lists solely in-frame clones and lacks some. The V and J calls and clone size come from that table; D and trimming were worked out from the DNA. The sample has about 180,000 clones, roughly 88% seen once; the top ten hold around 3.3%. The specimen sequenced was peripheral blood. This receptor was obtained from a man in his 60s with acute or convalescent COVID-19.

CDR3 amino acids: CASSARGTGGNEQFF. The CDR3 DNA follows: TGTGCCAGCAGCGCCCGAGGGACAGGGGGAAATGAGCAGTTCTTC. The V and J genes are TRBV3-1 (or the pseudogene TRBV3-2) and TRBJ2-1, with 11 bases aligning to TRBD1. The CDR3 contains 15 residues. V gave up 5 bases and J gave up 7 bases; unmatched junction bases: 7. Germline V CDR1 and CDR2: LGHDT, YNNKEL (reference sequence).